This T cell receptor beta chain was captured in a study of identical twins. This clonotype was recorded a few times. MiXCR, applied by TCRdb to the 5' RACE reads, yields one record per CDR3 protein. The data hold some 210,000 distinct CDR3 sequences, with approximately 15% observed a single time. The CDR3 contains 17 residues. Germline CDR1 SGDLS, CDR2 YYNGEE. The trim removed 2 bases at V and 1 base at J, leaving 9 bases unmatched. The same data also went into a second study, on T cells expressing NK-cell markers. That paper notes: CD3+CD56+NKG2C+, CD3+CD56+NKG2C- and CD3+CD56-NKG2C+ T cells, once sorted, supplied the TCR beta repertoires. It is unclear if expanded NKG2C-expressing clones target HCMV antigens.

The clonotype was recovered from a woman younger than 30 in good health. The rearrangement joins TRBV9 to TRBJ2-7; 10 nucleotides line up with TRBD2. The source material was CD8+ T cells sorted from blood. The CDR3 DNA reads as TGTGCCAGCAGCGTCGGACTAGCGGTTGACCTATCCTACGAGCAGTACTTC. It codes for CASSVGLAVDLSYEQYF.